Listed below are T cell receptor beta chains from one sample, sequenced in a study of cytomegalovirus exposure and HLA in healthy donors. Assay: immunoSEQ multiplex PCR; the TCRdb copy retains only in-frame clones and omits some. The table has some 130,000 clones, 79% seen once. Sequencing was done on a sample of PBMCs. All receptors derive from a male donor in good health and CMV-seronegative. The CDR3 runs from the conserved cysteine through the conserved F or W. The D gene is left open where the match is weak. Only part of the rows carry a size: once, few, many, or a class if the clone is expanded.

D | size | J | V | CDR3 | DNA
- | - | TRBJ1-1 | TRBV7-8 | CASSLGGRWGHTEAFF | TGTGCCAGCAGCTTAGGGGGACGGTGGGGGCACACTGAAGCTTTCTTT
- | - | TRBJ1-4 | TRBV4-3 | CASSQDLATNEKLFF | TGCGCCAGCAGCCAAGATCTAGCAACTAATGAAAAACTGTTTTTT
TRBD1 | - | TRBJ2-2 | TRBV11-2 | CASSTQGGTGELFF | TGTGCCAGCAGCACACAGGGGGGCACCGGGGAGCTGTTTTTT
TRBD1 | - | TRBJ2-1 | TRBV5-1 | CASSPLDRDYNEQFF | TGCGCCAGCAGCCCGTTGGACAGGGACTACAATGAGCAGTTCTTC
TRBD1 | - | TRBJ1-1 | TRBV5-1 | CASSFRQGIGSTEAFF | TGCGCCAGCAGCTTCAGACAGGGAATAGGGTCCACTGAAGCTTTCTTT
- | - | TRBJ2-5 | TRBV10-3 | CAIRPHSRTTEETQYF | TGTGCCATCAGGCCCCACTCGCGAACTACCGAAGAGACCCAGTACTTC
TRBD2 | - | TRBJ2-5 | TRBV15 | CATSRVGVAGVQKETQYF | TGTGCCACCAGCAGAGTCGGGGTAGCGGGGGTTCAGAAAGAGACCCAGTACTTC
TRBD1 | - | TRBJ1-2 | TRBV30 | CAWRPGQNIYGYTF | TGTGCCTGGAGACCGGGACAGAATATCTATGGCTACACCTTC
- | - | TRBJ1-1 | TRBV6-5 | CASSYGEGEGSAFF | TGTGCCAGCAGTTACGGCGAAGGTGAGGGATCAGCTTTCTTT
TRBD1 | - | TRBJ1-1 | TRBV6-6 | CASSTLTGGLNTEAFF | TGTGCCAGCAGTACCCTGACAGGGGGATTGAACACTGAAGCTTTCTTT
- | - | TRBJ2-3 | TRBV7-2 | CASSSPGNPDTQYF | TGTGCCAGCAGCTCCCCAGGAAACCCAGATACGCAGTATTTT
- | - | TRBJ2-5 | TRBV15 | CATSRGVEETQYF | TGTGCCACCAGCAGGGGAGTAGAAGAGACCCAGTACTTC
TRBD1 | - | TRBJ2-7 | TRBV4-1 | CASQYGGQGGGEQYF | TGCGCCAGCCAATACGGGGGACAGGGTGGAGGAGAGCAGTACTTC
- | once | TRBJ1-6 | TRBV27 | CASSLLTSSPLHF | TGTGCCAGCAGTTTATTAACGAGTTCACCCCTCCACTTT
TRBD1 | - | TRBJ2-3 | TRBV7-2 | CASSLWTGRNSDTQYF | TGTGCCAGCAGCTTATGGACAGGGAGGAATTCCGATACGCAGTATTTT
- | - | TRBJ2-5 | TRBV7-9 | CASSSSWETQYF | TGTGCCAGCAGCTCAAGCTGGGAGACCCAGTACTTC
- | - | TRBJ2-3 | TRBV19 | CASSIGRGGRSTDTQYF | TGTGCCAGTAGTATTGGCCGCGGGGGCCGTAGCACAGATACGCAGTATTTT
TRBD1 | few | TRBJ1-1 | TRBV6-5 | CASSYTGGNGEAFF | TGTGCCAGCAGTTACACAGGGGGGAATGGTGAAGCTTTCTTT
TRBD2 | - | TRBJ2-1 | TRBV7-2 | CASSLTGGVYNEQFF | TGTGCCAGCAGCTTGACGGGGGGGGTTTACAATGAGCAGTTCTTC
TRBD2 | - | TRBJ2-3 | TRBV6-5 | CASSYFSGGASDTQYF | TGTGCCAGCAGTTACTTTAGCGGGGGGGCCTCAGATACGCAGTATTTT
- | - | TRBJ2-1 | TRBV18 | CASSLQGGSYNEQFF | TGTGCCAGCTCACTACAGGGTGGCTCCTACAATGAGCAGTTCTTC
TRBD1 | - | TRBJ2-1 | TRBV6-5 | CASSYSDRGIHEQFF | TGTGCCAGCAGTTACTCGGACAGGGGGATCCATGAGCAGTTCTTC
- | - | TRBJ1-1 | TRBV19 | CASSTGPQSTEAFF | TGTGCCAGTAGTACAGGGCCGCAGAGCACTGAAGCTTTCTTT
- | - | TRBJ2-2 | TRBV2 | CASSFNTNTGELFF | TGTGCCAGCAGTTTCAACACAAACACCGGGGAGCTGTTTTTT